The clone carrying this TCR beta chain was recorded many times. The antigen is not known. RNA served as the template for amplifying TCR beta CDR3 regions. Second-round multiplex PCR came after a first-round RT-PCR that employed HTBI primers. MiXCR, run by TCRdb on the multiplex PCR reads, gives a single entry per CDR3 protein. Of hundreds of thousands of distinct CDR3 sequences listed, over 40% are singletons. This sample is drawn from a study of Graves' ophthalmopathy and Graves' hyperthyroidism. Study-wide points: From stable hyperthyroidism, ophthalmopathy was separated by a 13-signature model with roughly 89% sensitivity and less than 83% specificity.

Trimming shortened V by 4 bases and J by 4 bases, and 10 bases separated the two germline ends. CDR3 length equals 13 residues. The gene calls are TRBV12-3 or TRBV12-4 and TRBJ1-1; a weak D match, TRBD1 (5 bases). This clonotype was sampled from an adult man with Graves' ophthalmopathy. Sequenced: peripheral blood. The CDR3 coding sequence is TGTGCCAGCAGTTATCAGGGTGTCACTGAAGCTTTCTTT. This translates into CASSYQGVTEAFF.